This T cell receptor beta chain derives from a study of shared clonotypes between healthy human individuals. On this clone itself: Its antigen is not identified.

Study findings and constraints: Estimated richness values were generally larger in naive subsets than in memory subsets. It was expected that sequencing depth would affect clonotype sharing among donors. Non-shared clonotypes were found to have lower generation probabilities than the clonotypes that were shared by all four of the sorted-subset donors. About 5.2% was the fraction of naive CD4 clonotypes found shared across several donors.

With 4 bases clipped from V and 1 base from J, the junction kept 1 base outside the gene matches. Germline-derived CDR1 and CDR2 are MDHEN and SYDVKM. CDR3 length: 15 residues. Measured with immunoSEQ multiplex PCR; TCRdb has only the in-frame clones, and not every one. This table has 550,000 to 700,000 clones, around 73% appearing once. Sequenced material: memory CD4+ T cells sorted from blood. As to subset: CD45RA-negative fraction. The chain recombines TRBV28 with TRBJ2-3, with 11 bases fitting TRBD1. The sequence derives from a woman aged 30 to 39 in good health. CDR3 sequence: CASSWTGGGTDTQYF. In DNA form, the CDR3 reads TGTGCCAGCAGTTGGACAGGGGGCGGCACAGATACGCAGTATTTT.